Listed here are 21 T cell receptor beta chains from one sample, sequenced in a study of beta chain features in type 1 diabetes. Expressed TCRB transcripts got sequenced, as all isolated RNA was reverse transcribed. Method: immunoSEQ multiplex PCR; TCRdb's copy keeps in-frame clones and lacks some. There are about 160,000 clones in the sample; about 7.9% occur only once, and roughly 0.5% lies in the top ten. Regarding the study as a whole: Within each of all four CD4+ subsets, Type 1 diabetes patients had TCRB CDR3s that were moderately but significantly shorter.

Their antigens are not known. Input material: central memory CD4+ T cells from blood. These receptors came from a man aged 18 to 35 with type 1 diabetes.

The genes are TRBV6-1 and TRBJ1-5; D might be TRBD1 (5 bases). Germline V gene sequence: CDR1 MNHNS, CDR2 SASEGT. The length of the CDR3 is 15 residues. V gave up 2 bases and J gave up 5 bases, with 13 bases separating them. This CDR3 reads CASSEIWGSDQPQHF. The DNA of the CDR3 is TGTGCCAGCAGTGAAATCTGGGGCTCTGATCAGCCCCAGCATTTT.

This clone was seen a few times. CDR3 loop: CAWGAGGALNIQYF. The CDR3, as DNA: TGTGCCTGGGGAGCGGGGGGGGCTTTAAACATTCAGTACTTC. The V and J genes are TRBV30 and TRBJ2-4; 10 bases are shared with TRBD2. This CDR3 contains 14 residues. V gave up 5 bases and J gave up 6 bases; unmatched junction bases: 7. The germline V gene encodes CDR1 GTSNPN and CDR2 SVGIG (reference sequence).

This clone was counted between two and nine times. The chain joins TRBV5-1 to TRBJ2-2, with 7 bases fitting TRBD2. The CDR3 runs to 15 residues. Germline assignment: CDR1 SGHRS and CDR2 YFSETQ. After removal of 4 bases from V and 6 bases from J, the junction contained 9 bases not matched to a gene. The CDR3 sequence is CASSVPGTTAGELFF. CDR3 nucleotide sequence: TGCGCCAGCAGCGTACCCGGGACTACGGCCGGGGAGCTGTTTTTT.

This clone was found a few times. This sequence joins TRBV6-1 and TRBJ2-1, with TRBD1 matching 7 bases. The germline V gene encodes CDR1 MNHNS and CDR2 SASEGT. The CDR3 sequence is 13 residues long. The J segment lost 2 bases and the V segment lost 10 bases, leaving 5 bases of the junction unmatched. Here the CDR3 DNA reads TGTGCCATTCCGGGACAGACCTACAATGAGCAGTTCTTC. Encoded protein: CAIPGQTYNEQFF.

This clone was seen more than once but under ten times. The V gene is TRBV18, the J gene TRBJ2-7; 9 nucleotides agree with TRBD1. V lost 2 bases to trimming and J lost 7 bases; unmatched junction nucleotides: 15. The V gene's germline CDR1 is KGHSH and CDR2 LQKENI. There are 17 residues in the CDR3. CDR3 amino acids: CASSPRASGTGHGEQYF. CDR3 bases: TGTGCCAGCTCACCAAGGGCGTCCGGGACAGGGCACGGGGAGCAGTACTTC.

The sample holds a few counts of this clone. This sequence joins TRBV5-4 and TRBJ2-3; TRBD2 aligns across 11 bases. From germline, CDR1 is SGHNT and CDR2 YYREEE (reference sequence). This CDR3 has 15 amino acids. V lost 4 bases to trimming and J lost 3 bases; unmatched junction nucleotides: 4. In nucleotides, the CDR3 is TGTGCCAGCAGCGTCGGGACTAGCGGAACAGATACGCAGTATTTT. This gives the protein CASSVGTSGTDTQYF.

There are many counts of this clone. This chain joins TRBV7-2 and TRBJ2-7; 11 bases fit TRBD2. V lost 2 bases to trimming and J lost 4 bases; unmatched junction nucleotides: 1. The CDR3 runs 14 residues. Germline V lookup: CDR1 SGHTA, CDR2 FQGNSA. The DNA for the CDR3 is TGTGCCAGCAGCTTAACTAGCGGGGGTTACGAGCAGTACTTC. Amino acids: CASSLTSGGYEQYF.

V usage is TRBV28 and J usage is TRBJ2-7, with TRBD1 matching over 11 bases. With the DNA end fitting TRBJ2-5 better, the J assignment may be wrong. This CDR3 spans 14 amino acids. Looked up from germline, CDR1 is MDHEN and CDR2 is SYDVKM. CDR3 protein: CASRQDRGPETQYF. CDR3 bases: TGTGCCAGCAGACAGGACAGGGGGCCTGAGACCCAGTACTTC.

This clone has more than one count but fewer than ten. V and J are TRBV7-2 and TRBJ2-1; 12 positions match TRBD2. CDR3 length: 17 amino acids. The V and J ends lost 1 base and 6 bases, in that order; junction bases with no gene match: 7. Germline lookup yields CDR1 SGHTA and CDR2 FQGNSA. In nucleotides, the CDR3 is TGTGCCAGCAGCTTAGGGGTCACTAGCGGGGGGCTCAATGAGCAGTTCTTC. Translating it yields CASSLGVTSGGLNEQFF. The variable domain in full, with the rest retrieved from reference TRBV7-2 and TRBJ2-1, is GAGVSQSPSNKVTEKGKDVELRCDPISGHTALYWYRQSLGQGLEFLIYFQGNSAPDKSGLPSDRFSAERTGGSVSTLTIQRTQQEDSAVYLCASSLGVTSGGLNEQFFGPGTRLTVL.

In this sample, this clone turned up a few times. The V gene is TRBV18, the J gene TRBJ2-4, with 12 nucleotides matching TRBD2. The CDR3 extends over 15 amino acids. Trimming at V came to 6 bases and at J to 5 bases, leaving 5 bases not matched to a gene. Germline CDR1 reads KGHSH; CDR2 reads LQKENI. The CDR3 reads CASSRTSGAENIQYF. The CDR3 nucleotides read TGTGCCAGCTCTAGGACTAGCGGGGCGGAAAACATTCAGTACTTC.

The chain links TRBV27 to TRBJ2-5, with 8 bases aligning to TRBD2. Germline V gene data show CDR1 as MNHEY and CDR2 as SMNVEV (reference sequence). The CDR3 runs 15 residues. After removal of 2 bases from V and 2 bases from J, the junction contained 4 bases not matched to a gene. The CDR3 DNA is TGTGCCAGCAGTTTAGTTAGCGGGAATCAAGAGACCCAGTACTTC. This codes for CASSLVSGNQETQYF.

This clone came up a few times. The CDR3 region is CASRDRTNSGNTIYF. The CDR3 region has the DNA TGTGCCAGCAGAGACAGGACGAACTCTGGAAACACCATATATTTT. The chain employs TRBV2 and TRBJ1-3, with a tentative D call TRBD1 (6 bases). Germline CDR1 and CDR2: SNHLY and FYNNEI. V lost 6 bases and J lost 0, with 12 bases in between. This CDR3 spans 15 amino acids.

As concerns this clone: One end of the junction is discordant with germline, which a read error may explain. The gene calls are TRBV15 and TRBJ2-4; TRBD1 agrees at 8 bases. CDR3 length: 14 residues. Germline CDR1 is LNHNV and CDR2 is YYDKDF (reference sequence). CDR3 loop: CATSRDPQGAGSVF. The CDR3 DNA follows: TGTGCCACCAGCAGAGATCCCCAGGGGGCCGGATCCGTGTTC.

The V call is TRBV4-2, the J call TRBJ2-3, with 7 nucleotides matching TRBD2. V lost 0 bases and J lost 2; bases outside the gene matches: 5. This CDR3 is 16 amino acids long. CDR1 LGHNA and CDR2 YNFKEQ come from the germline V gene. The CDR3 reads CASSQEAGAHTDTQYF. DNA of the CDR3: TGTGCCAGCAGCCAAGAGGCGGGAGCACACACAGATACGCAGTATTTT.

This clone was detected many times. The CDR3 region is CATSRPLGVLEGMTQYF. CDR3 nucleotides: TGTGCCACCAGCAGACCCCTAGGTGTACTAGAGGGAATGACCCAGTACTTC. The rearrangement joins TRBV15 to TRBJ2-5; possible D gene TRBD2, 5 bases. This CDR3 region has 17 residues. Trimming removed 2 bases at V and 7 bases at J, with 23 bases between. Germline values: CDR1 LNHNV, CDR2 YYDKDF (reference sequence).

The rearrangement joins TRBV5-1 to TRBJ2-5; D is unclear. This CDR3 spans 13 amino acids. V lost 4 bases and J 5 bases, leaving 12 bases between the germline ends. The V gene's germline CDR1 is SGHRS and CDR2 YFSETQ. The CDR3, as DNA: TGCGCCAGCAGCCAAAAGACGAGGGAGACCCAGTACTTC. Amino acid sequence: CASSQKTRETQYF.

This clone appeared many times. This chain joins TRBV4-2 and TRBJ2-7, with TRBD1 matching over 7 bases. The CDR3 totals 16 residues. The germline CDR1 and CDR2 sequences are LGHNA and YNFKEQ. Trimming cost V 4 bases and J 0 bases; bases outside gene matches: 9. Written as DNA, the CDR3 is TGTGCCAGCAGCCCCAAGACAGGGCCCAGCTCCTACGAGCAGTACTTC. Translated: CASSPKTGPSSYEQYF.

This clone came up a few times. V gene TRBV25-1 combines with J gene TRBJ2-5; 9 bases fit TRBD2. Germline trimming cut 5 bases from V and 5 bases from J; bases unmatched to any gene: 12. CDR1 MGHDK and CDR2 SYGVNS come from the germline V gene. The CDR3 has 16 residues. The CDR3 region is CASSLAGPLQAETQYF. DNA for the CDR3: TGTGCCAGCAGTCTAGCGGGGCCCCTTCAAGCGGAGACCCAGTACTTC.

This clone showed up just a few times. The chain couples TRBV28 to TRBJ1-1; D uncertain. This CDR3 is built from 11 residues. The V gene's germline CDR1 is MDHEN and CDR2 SYDVKM. The V end was cut by 5 bases, the J end by 13 bases, with 14 bases between. This CDR3 is CASSPRAQVFF. CDR3 sequence (DNA): TGTGCCAGCAGTCCGCGGGCGCAAGTTTTCTTT.

This clone has only a few counts. The chain couples TRBV15 to TRBJ2-5; a possible D gene is TRBD1 (5 bases). Trimming left V 0 bases short and J 3 bases short, with 5 bases between. The CDR3 contains 13 residues. The germline V gene has CDR1 LNHNV and CDR2 YYDKDF (reference sequence). The CDR3 here is CATSRDREETQYF. CDR3 DNA: TGTGCCACCAGCAGAGACAGGGAAGAGACCCAGTACTTC. The entire variable domain, with the rest obtained from reference TRBV15 and TRBJ2-5, is as follows: DAMVIQNPRYQVTQFGKPVTLSCSQTLNHNVMYWYQQKSSQAPKLLFHYYDKDFNNEADTPDNFQSRRPNTSFCFLDIRSPGLGDTAMYLCATSRDREETQYFGPGTRLLVL.

Note on this clone: Different DNA sequences within this sample yield the same CDR3. The chain uses TRBV18 and TRBJ2-5; D unclear. V gave up 9 bases and J gave up 0 bases, with 5 bases separating them. CDR1 is KGHSH, CDR2 LQKENI, per germline. The CDR3 is made up of 11 amino acids. Here the CDR3 reads CASRDQETQYF. The CDR3, as DNA: TGTGCCAGTCGAGACCAAGAGACCCAGTACTTC.